One sample yielded the 2 T cell receptor beta chains listed below, sequenced in a study of T cell changes during pregnancy in multiple sclerosis. Only in-frame clones appear in the TCRdb table, and some are missing; sequencing was by immunoSEQ multiplex PCR. The sample carries around 100,000 clones, 94% recorded once. The starting material was peripheral blood, obtained before pregnancy. The receptor source for this set is a female donor with multiple sclerosis, enrolled in a pregnancy study.

This rearrangement joins TRBV9 to TRBJ2-1; TRBD2 might be the D (6 bases). CDR3 length: 16 residues. CDR1 is SGDLS, CDR2 YYNGEE, per germline. Trimming left V 0 bases short and J 9 bases short, with 19 bases between. The chain's CDR3 is CASSVGGASRSGEQFF. The CDR3 DNA sequence: TGTGCCAGCAGCGTAGGCGGGGCTAGTAGAAGTGGTGAGCAGTTCTTC. The full variable domain, completed using reference TRBV9 and TRBJ2-1, is DSGVTQTPKHLITATGQRVTLRCSPRSGDLSVYWYQQSLDQGLQFLIQYYNGEERAKGNILERFSAQQFPDLHSELNLSSLELGDSALYFCASSVGGASRSGEQFFGPGTRLTVL.

The genes are TRBV9 and TRBJ2-1, with TRBD2 matching over 9 bases. Germline CDR1 is SGDLS and CDR2 is YYNGEE. CDR3 length: 15 residues. J was trimmed by 2 bases and V by 0 bases; bases with no gene match: 0. The CDR3 region has the DNA TGTGCCAGCAGCGTAGGCGGGAGGGCCTACAATGAGCAGTTCTTC. Its translation: CASSVGGRAYNEQFF.